The present entry profiles one T cell receptor beta chain with its context. These data are taken from a study of blood T cell repertoires in COVID-19. Overall study: Sample material is recorded as cDNA or gDNA derived from T cells, B-cell-depleted T cells, or PBMCs.

The CDR3 has 17 amino acids. V was cut by 5 bases and J by 0 bases, with 17 bases left in between. CDR1 is LNHDA and CDR2 is SQIVND in the germline V gene (reference sequence). Produced via immunoSEQ multiplex PCR; TCRdb's table is partial and in-frame only. The sample includes nearly 200,000 clones, about 88% seen only once; the top ten take 5.5% to 7%. The material sequenced was peripheral blood. The sequence was obtained from a woman aged 40 to 49 who had recovered from COVID-19. This chain links TRBV19 with TRBJ1-3, with a weak D call TRBD1 (5 bases). The CDR3 region is CASSQTWTPSSGNTIYF. The CDR3 nucleotides read TGTGCCAGTAGTCAAACCTGGACACCTAGCTCTGGAAACACCATATATTTT.